The 32 T cell receptor beta chains reported below all come from one sample, sequenced in a study of blood T cell repertoires in COVID-19. Profiling relied on immunoSEQ multiplex PCR, and the TCRdb table lists in-frame clones only, not all of them. The sample contains tens of thousands of clones, 88% of which appear only once. Sequencing was carried out using peripheral blood. These receptors all come from a man in his 60s with active COVID-19.

V and J are TRBV9 and TRBJ1-1; TRBD1 matches 9 bases. This CDR3 has 18 amino acids. Germline V lookup: CDR1 SGDLS, CDR2 YYNGEE. J was trimmed by 3 bases and V by 3 bases; bases with no gene match: 15. CDR3 nucleotide sequence: TGTGCCAGCAGCGATCCACTTCGCCGGGACAGGGTAGACACTGAAGCTTTCTTT. It codes for CASSDPLRRDRVDTEAFF.

The chain is built from TRBV3-1 (or the pseudogene TRBV3-2) and TRBJ2-4; 9 bases agree with TRBD2. The CDR3 length is 19 residues. Germline-derived CDR1 and CDR2 are LGHDT and YNNKEL (reference sequence). Unmatched junction bases numbered 13, after V lost 1 base and J lost 3 bases. CDR3 protein: CASSQVSAGGTIGKNIQYF. The DNA for the CDR3 is TGTGCCAGCAGCCAAGTCTCAGCGGGAGGTACCATTGGCAAAAACATTCAGTACTTC.

The CDR3 nucleotides are TGCGCCAGCAGCCAAGTAAGAGCGGATGACGAGCAGTACTTC. Translation gives CASSQVRADDEQYF. This rearrangement joins TRBV4-1 to TRBJ2-7; D is perhaps TRBD2 (5 bases). V was clipped by 1 base and J by 5 bases, with 12 bases between them. Germline V gene lookup returns CDR1 MGHRA and CDR2 YSYEKL. The CDR3 consists of 14 residues.

The J gene is TRBJ2-3, the V gene TRBV10-2, with D possibly being TRBD1 (6 bases). The CDR3 extends over 17 amino acids. The germline V and J ends were trimmed by 4 bases and 2 bases, with 19 bases remaining between them. Germline V gene lookup returns CDR1 WSHSY and CDR2 SAAADI. The DNA of the CDR3 is TGCGCCAGCAGTGGGCCCCGAGGGGGTCTGTACACAGATACGCAGTATTTT. Protein sequence: CASSGPRGGLYTDTQYF.

The count of this clone is one. One end of the junction varies from germline; a read error may be responsible. The chain joins TRBV19 to TRBJ2-1, with 8 bases that match TRBD1. CDR1 LNHDA and CDR2 SQIVND come from the germline V gene (reference sequence). This CDR3 comprises 17 residues. For the CDR3, the DNA is TGTGCGAGTACTTGGGCAGGGGGCGGATCGACCTACAATGAGCAGTTCTTC. Its translation: CASTWAGGGSTYNEQFF.

This clone was seen a few times. Written as DNA, the CDR3 is TGTGCCAGCAGCGAATCTTACACTGAAGCTTTCTTT. Amino acids: CASSESYTEAFF. The rearrangement links TRBV2 to TRBJ1-1; D unresolved. Germline CDR1 is SNHLY and CDR2 is FYNNEI. The CDR3 has 12 residues. With 6 bases removed from V and 3 bases from J, the gap between germline ends came to 8 bases.

The J gene is TRBJ1-1, the V gene TRBV12-3 or TRBV12-4; D is uncertain. V was cut by 6 bases and J by 4 bases, with 9 bases left in between. This CDR3 has 12 amino acids. The CDR3 DNA reads TGTGCCAGCAGCCAACAAAGCACTGAAGCTTTCTTT. Translating gives CASSQQSTEAFF.

The chain uses TRBV5-1 and TRBJ1-2, with D tentatively TRBD1 (5 bases). Germline CDR1 reads SGHRS; CDR2 reads YFSETQ. V was cut by 0 bases and J by 7 bases, with 16 bases left in between. The CDR3 spans 15 residues. CDR3: CASSLGLGGPAGYTF. For the CDR3, the DNA is TGCGCCAGCAGCTTGGGGTTGGGGGGACCGGCTGGCTACACCTTC.

This sequence joins TRBV25-1 and TRBJ2-1; D remains ambiguous. CDR3 length equals 15 residues. Germline assignment: CDR1 MGHDK and CDR2 SYGVNS. V was cut by 1 base and J by 6 bases, with 13 bases left in between. CDR3 protein: CASSESSLSINEQFF. DNA for the CDR3: TGTGCCAGCAGTGAATCCAGTCTCTCCATCAATGAGCAGTTCTTC.

This rearrangement joins TRBV2 to TRBJ2-3; D is unresolved. With 1 base removed from V and 4 bases from J, the gap between germline ends came to 12 bases. From germline, CDR1 is SNHLY and CDR2 FYNNEI. This CDR3 is built from 15 residues. The CDR3 reads CASSEGARWADTQYF. Here the CDR3 DNA reads TGTGCCAGCAGTGAAGGTGCCAGGTGGGCAGATACGCAGTATTTT.

J is TRBJ2-1 and V is TRBV9; 11 bases map to TRBD2. Looked up from germline, CDR1 is SGDLS and CDR2 is YYNGEE. This CDR3 is built from 21 residues. V trimming: 0 bases; J trimming: 8 bases; junction bases outside the gene matches: 22. The CDR3 reads CASSVVRVVVAGGLFPHEQFF. The CDR3 DNA is TGTGCCAGCAGCGTAGTTAGAGTCGTGGTAGCGGGAGGGCTTTTTCCCCATGAGCAGTTCTTC.

This rearrangement joins TRBV6-5 to TRBJ2-1, with 7 nucleotides matching TRBD2. The CDR3 runs 16 residues. V was clipped by 0 bases and J by 5 bases; unmatched bases: 7. Germline assignment: CDR1 MNHEY and CDR2 SVGAGI. The CDR3 spells CASSYSAGANHNEQFF. The CDR3 nucleotides are TGTGCCAGCAGTTACTCCGCGGGAGCTAATCACAATGAGCAGTTCTTC.

Written as DNA, the CDR3 is TGTGCCAGCGGTCCTAGCGGGTTAGTCTACGAGCAGTACTTC. Amino acids: CASGPSGLVYEQYF. The rearrangement links TRBV7-9 to TRBJ2-7; 8 nucleotides match TRBD2. The J segment lost 3 bases and the V segment lost 8 bases, leaving 9 bases of the junction unmatched. Germline V lookup: CDR1 SEHNR, CDR2 FQNEAQ (reference sequence). The CDR3 extends over 14 amino acids. Filled out from reference TRBV7-9 and TRBJ2-7, the complete variable domain reads DTGVSQNPRHKITKRGQNVTFRCDPISEHNRLYWYRQTLGQGPEFLTYFQNEAQLEKSRLLSDRFSAERPKGSFSTLEIQRTEQGDSAMYLCASGPSGLVYEQYFGPGTRLTVT.

The chain links TRBV11-2 to TRBJ2-7; 10 bases map to TRBD2. The CDR3 covers 15 residues. Germline lookup yields CDR1 SGHAT and CDR2 FQNNGV. J was trimmed by 2 bases and V by 5 bases; bases with no gene match: 6. As DNA, the CDR3 is TGTGCCAGCAGCGGGTTAGCGGGAGGACCCTACGAGCAGTACTTC. It translates to CASSGLAGGPYEQYF.

This chain joins TRBV16 and TRBJ1-2; D gene unclear. The CDR3 runs 15 residues. Germline CDR1 and CDR2: KGHSY and FQNENV. Trimming left V 7 bases short and J 4 bases short, with 19 bases between. The CDR3 DNA reads TGTGCCAGCAACCTAAACCAGAGGTTTACCTATGGCTACACCTTC. This codes for CASNLNQRFTYGYTF.

V and J are TRBV3-1 (or the pseudogene TRBV3-2) and TRBJ2-7, with D possibly TRBD1 on 6 matching bases. V lost 3 bases to trimming and J lost 7 bases, with 10 bases between them. Germline V gene sequence: CDR1 LGHDT, CDR2 YNNKEL (reference sequence). The CDR3 has 12 amino acids. The CDR3 coding sequence is TGTGCCAGCAGCCAGGGGGCTGGGGAGCAGTACTTC. Translating gives CASSQGAGEQYF.

The chain combines TRBV5-1 with TRBJ2-1, with 7 bases identical to TRBD2. This CDR3 is built from 14 residues. J lost 2 bases, V lost 7 bases, and 6 bases had no gene match. Germline-derived CDR1 and CDR2 are SGHRS and YFSETQ. The CDR3, as DNA: TGCGCCAGCCAGCGGGACCAAGCCTACAATGAGCAGTTCTTC. Amino acids: CASQRDQAYNEQFF.

The CDR3, as DNA: TGTGCCAGCAGGGCACAAGAGACCCAGTACTTC. Translation gives CASRAQETQYF. This chain links TRBV2 with TRBJ2-5; no definite D call. Germline V lookup: CDR1 SNHLY, CDR2 FYNNEI. Trimming left V 6 bases short and J 2 bases short, with 4 bases between. The CDR3 length is 11 residues.

This clone was detected ten times or more. The CDR3 nucleotides read TGCAGCGTTGAACTAAGGGGGACGGCCTACGAGCAGTACTTC. Protein product: CSVELRGTAYEQYF. V gene TRBV29-1 combines with J gene TRBJ2-7; a possible D gene is TRBD1 (6 bases). The CDR3 runs 14 residues. Trimming shortened V by 2 bases and J by 2 bases, and 13 bases separated the two germline ends. CDR1 is SQVTM and CDR2 is ANQGSEA in the germline V gene.

The chain combines TRBV2 with TRBJ2-3, with D possibly being TRBD1 (6 bases). Looked up from germline, CDR1 is SNHLY and CDR2 is FYNNEI. Trimming took 4 bases from V and 2 from J, leaving 10 bases between them. The CDR3 loop spans 14 amino acids. CDR3 coding DNA: TGTGCCAGCAGTGTTGGGGGCTCCACAGATACGCAGTATTTT. Its translation is CASSVGGSTDTQYF. Looking up the rest from reference TRBV2 and TRBJ2-3 gives the full variable domain: EPEVTQTPSHQVTQMGQEVILRCVPISNHLYFYWYRQILGQKVEFLVSFYNNEISEKSEIFDDQFSVERPDGSNFTLKIRSTKLEDSAMYFCASSVGGSTDTQYFGPGTRLTVL.

This chain links TRBV5-1 with TRBJ2-2, with D perhaps TRBD2 (6 bases). V lost 0 bases and J lost 8, with 11 bases in between. The CDR3 totals 14 residues. The germline CDR1 and CDR2 sequences are SGHRS and YFSETQ. The CDR3 coding sequence is TGCGCCAGCAGCTTGGCGCGGGGAACTGGGGAGCTGTTTTTT. Translated, it gives CASSLARGTGELFF.

The chain links TRBV5-1 to TRBJ2-3; 8 nucleotides align to TRBD2. J was trimmed by 2 bases and V by 6 bases; bases with no gene match: 5. Germline CDR1 reads SGHRS; CDR2 reads YFSETQ. CDR3 length: 14 amino acids. Here the CDR3 reads CASMWTSYTDTQYF. CDR3 coding DNA: TGCGCCAGCATGTGGACTAGCTACACAGATACGCAGTATTTT. Complete variable domain (other parts from reference TRBV5-1 and TRBJ2-3): KAGVTQTPRYLIKTRGQQVTLSCSPISGHRSVSWYQQTPGQGLQFLFEYFSETQRNKGNFPGRFSGRQFSNSRSEMNVSTLELGDSALYLCASMWTSYTDTQYFGPGTRLTVL.

This chain connects TRBV27 to TRBJ2-5, with 14 nucleotides matching TRBD2. Germline lookup yields CDR1 MNHEY and CDR2 SMNVEV (reference sequence). With V trimmed by 4 bases and J by 4 bases, 2 bases remained unmatched. The CDR3 contains 15 residues. As DNA, the CDR3 is TGTGCCAGCAGTTCAGGGACTAGCGGGAGAGAGACCCAGTACTTC. It yields the protein CASSSGTSGRETQYF.

A word on this clone: At one end the junction does not follow the germline gene, possibly because of a read error. The J gene is TRBJ2-7, the V gene TRBV7-9; 10 nucleotides agree with TRBD2. The CDR3 covers 13 residues. CDR1 and CDR2 from the germline V gene are SEHNR and FQNEAQ (reference sequence). The CDR3 DNA sequence: TGTGCCAGCAGCCTAGCGGGAGCGGAGGAGCAGTACTTC. The encoded protein is CASSLAGAEEQYF.

The rearrangement joins TRBV12-3 or TRBV12-4 to TRBJ1-1; D perhaps matches TRBD1 (5 bases). V shed 6 bases and J shed 11 bases, with 16 bases lying between them. The CDR3 contains 12 residues. The CDR3 coding sequence is TGTGCCAGCAGACCGTTCCAGGGTAAGGCTTTCTTT. This codes for CASRPFQGKAFF.

The CDR3 coding sequence is TGTGCCAGCAGCCCCACCGGCTCGGGCACCGGGGAGCTGTTTTTT. Encoded protein: CASSPTGSGTGELFF. The genes are TRBV11-2 and TRBJ2-2; no definite D call. The V gene's germline CDR1 is SGHAT and CDR2 FQNNGV. Trimming shortened V by 5 bases and J by 4 bases, and 14 bases separated the two germline ends. The CDR3 loop spans 15 amino acids.

This clone was seen more than once but under ten times. The chain links TRBV4-1 to TRBJ2-7; TRBD2 matches 7 bases. CDR3 size: 18 residues. Looked up from germline, CDR1 is MGHRA and CDR2 is YSYEKL. V dropped 0 bases and J dropped 0; count of bases not matched to a gene: 11. DNA for the CDR3: TGCGCCAGCAGCCAAGATCTGGCTAGCGGAGCCCCCTCCTACGAGCAGTACTTC. It codes for CASSQDLASGAPSYEQYF.

V usage is TRBV12-3 or TRBV12-4 and J usage is TRBJ1-2, with D possibly matching TRBD1 (5 bases). CDR3 length: 12 residues. The germline V and J ends were trimmed by 3 bases and 7 bases, with 9 bases remaining between them. In DNA, the CDR3 is TGTGCCAGCAGTTTCCGGACACGTGGCTACACCTTC. Translating gives CASSFRTRGYTF.

This chain joins TRBV11-2 and TRBJ2-3; D remains unclear. Trimming shortened V by 0 bases and J by 1 base, and 8 bases separated the two germline ends. Germline CDR1 reads SGHAT; CDR2 reads FQNNGV. This CDR3 region has 15 residues. Here the CDR3 DNA reads TGTGCCAGCAGCTTAGATCCCCCGGGCACAGATACGCAGTATTTT. Encoded protein: CASSLDPPGTDTQYF.

The V call is TRBV6-5, the J call TRBJ1-1; TRBD1 matches at 11 bases. The CDR3 has 14 residues. V was clipped by 5 bases and J by 7 bases; unmatched bases: 6. The V gene's germline CDR1 is MNHEY and CDR2 SVGAGI. The CDR3 spells CASSQDRGPSEAFF. The CDR3 nucleotides read TGTGCCAGCAGTCAGGACAGGGGGCCAAGTGAAGCTTTCTTT.

This chain's CDR3 is CSVATGGGYGYTF. The CDR3 coding sequence is TGCAGCGTCGCGACAGGGGGTGGATATGGCTACACCTTC. The chain couples TRBV29-1 to TRBJ1-2; 9 nucleotides match TRBD1. The CDR3 is 13 amino acids. V shed 6 bases, J shed 5 bases, and the junction held 7 bases outside the gene matches. Germline CDR1 reads SQVTM; CDR2 reads ANQGSEA.

The rearrangement links TRBV19 to TRBJ2-7, with D possibly matching TRBD2 (5 bases). Germline CDR1 and CDR2: LNHDA and SQIVND (reference sequence). CDR3 size: 12 residues. The ends were cut back, 5 bases at V and 5 bases at J, with 10 bases in the middle. CDR3 loop: CASSVLGNEQYF. The DNA for the CDR3 is TGTGCCAGTAGTGTACTAGGTAACGAGCAGTACTTC.